This T cell receptor beta chain was profiled in a study of response to subunit inactivated influenza vaccine. Study-level findings and limits: The authors suggested that few new T cells are recruited per seasonal influenza vaccination.

V gave up 5 bases and J gave up 12 bases, with 17 bases separating them. CDR3 size: 13 residues. Germline V gene sequence: CDR1 SGHVS, CDR2 FQNEAQ. One entry per CDR3 protein, called by TCRdb with MiXCR from the RT-PCR reads. The table includes under 950,000 distinct CDR3 sequences, 20% to 25% detected once. Of note for this clonotype: Antigen unknown.

The receptor was isolated from a man aged 45-65 years who received an inactivated influenza vaccine. The chain uses TRBV7-8 and TRBJ2-1; maybe TRBD2 (6 bases). The sequences come from PBMCs from blood, collected 4 to 6 days after vaccination. CDR3 residues: CASSLRREAGQFF. CDR3 DNA sequence: TGTGCCAGCAGCCTCCGCCGAGAAGCGGGGCAGTTCTTC.